The entry that follows covers one T cell receptor (beta chain) sequence. These data come from a study of OX40 agonist ivuxolimab in advanced cancers. This CDR3 is 15 amino acids long. Germline V gives CDR1 SEHNR, CDR2 FQNEAQ (reference sequence). Between the trimmed V and J ends, which lost 1 base and 0 bases, there was a span of 9 bases. Generated by immunoSEQ multiplex PCR, the TCRdb table keeps only in-frame clones and is missing some. The table records around 46,000 clones, around 91% of them present only once. The rearrangement joins TRBV7-9 to TRBJ1-1, with unresolved D. The material was CD4+ or CD8+ T cells sorted from blood, obtained in a trial of the OX40 agonist ivuxolimab. The sequence came from an adult with an advanced solid tumor such as melanoma, head and neck, liver or kidney cancer. The chain's CDR3 is CASSLDGRMNTEAFF. The CDR3 region has the DNA TGTGCCAGCAGCTTAGATGGCAGGATGAACACTGAAGCTTTCTTT.